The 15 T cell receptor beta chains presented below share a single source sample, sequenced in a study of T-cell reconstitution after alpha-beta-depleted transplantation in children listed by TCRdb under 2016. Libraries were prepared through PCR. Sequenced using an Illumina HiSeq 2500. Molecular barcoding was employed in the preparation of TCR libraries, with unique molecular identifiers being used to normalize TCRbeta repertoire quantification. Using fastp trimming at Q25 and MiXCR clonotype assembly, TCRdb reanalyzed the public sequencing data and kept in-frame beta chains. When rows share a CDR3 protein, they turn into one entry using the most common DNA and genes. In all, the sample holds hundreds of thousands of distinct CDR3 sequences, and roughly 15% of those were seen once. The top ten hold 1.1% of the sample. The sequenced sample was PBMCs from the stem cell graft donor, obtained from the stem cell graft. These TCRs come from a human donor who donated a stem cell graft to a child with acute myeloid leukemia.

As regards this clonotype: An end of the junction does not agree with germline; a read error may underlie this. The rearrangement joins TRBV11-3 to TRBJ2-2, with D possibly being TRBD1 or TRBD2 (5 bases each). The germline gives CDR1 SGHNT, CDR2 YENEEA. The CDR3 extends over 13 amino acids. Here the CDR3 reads CASSVANTGDLFF. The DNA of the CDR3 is TGTGCCAGCAGCGTCGCGAACACCGGGGACCTGTTTTTT.

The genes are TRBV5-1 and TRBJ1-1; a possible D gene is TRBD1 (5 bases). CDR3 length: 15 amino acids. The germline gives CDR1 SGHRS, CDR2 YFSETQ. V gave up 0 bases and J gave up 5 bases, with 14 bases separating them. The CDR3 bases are TGCGCCAGCAGCTTGGCCGGACATCTCGGGACTGAAGCTTTCTTT. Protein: CASSLAGHLGTEAFF.

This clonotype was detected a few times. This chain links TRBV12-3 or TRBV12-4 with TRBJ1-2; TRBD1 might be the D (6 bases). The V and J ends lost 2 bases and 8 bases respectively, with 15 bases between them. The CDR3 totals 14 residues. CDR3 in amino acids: CASSLNTGPYGYTF. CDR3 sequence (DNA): TGTGCCAGCAGTTTAAATACAGGGCCTTACGGCTACACCTTC.

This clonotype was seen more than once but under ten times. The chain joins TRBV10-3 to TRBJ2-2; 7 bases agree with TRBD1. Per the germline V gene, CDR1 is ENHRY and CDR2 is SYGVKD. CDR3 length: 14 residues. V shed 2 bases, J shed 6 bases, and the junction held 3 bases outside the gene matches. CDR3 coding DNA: TGTGCCATCAGTGAGGCGACAGGGTCCGGGGAGCTGTTTTTT. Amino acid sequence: CAISEATGSGELFF.

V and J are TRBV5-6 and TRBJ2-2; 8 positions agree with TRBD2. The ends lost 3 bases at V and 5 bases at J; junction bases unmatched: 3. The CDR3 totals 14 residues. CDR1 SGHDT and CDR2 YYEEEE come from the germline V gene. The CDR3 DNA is TGTGCCAGCAGCTCGGGAGGGGGTACCGGGGAGCTGTTTTTT. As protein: CASSSGGGTGELFF.

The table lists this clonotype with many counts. The CDR3, as DNA: TGCAGTGCGACACTAGCGAATGAGCAGTTCTTC. Translating it yields CSATLANEQFF. The chain is built from TRBV20-1 and TRBJ2-1; 7 bases match TRBD2. The CDR3 consists of 11 residues. After removal of 6 bases from V and 7 bases from J, the junction contained 3 bases not matched to a gene. Germline CDR1 DFQATT, CDR2 SNEGSKA (reference sequence).

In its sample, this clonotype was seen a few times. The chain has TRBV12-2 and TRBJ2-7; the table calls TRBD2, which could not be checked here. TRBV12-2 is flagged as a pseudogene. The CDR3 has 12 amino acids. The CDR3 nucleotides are TGTGCCAACTTCCCTCCCAGGGACGAGCAGTACGTC. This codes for CANFPPRDEQYV.

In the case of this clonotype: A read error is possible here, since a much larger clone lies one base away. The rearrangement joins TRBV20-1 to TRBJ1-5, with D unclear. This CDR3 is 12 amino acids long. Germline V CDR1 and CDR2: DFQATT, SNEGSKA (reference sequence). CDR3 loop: CSVTGNNRPQHF. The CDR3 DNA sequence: TGCAGTGTGACGGGCAACAATCGGCCCCAGCATTTT.

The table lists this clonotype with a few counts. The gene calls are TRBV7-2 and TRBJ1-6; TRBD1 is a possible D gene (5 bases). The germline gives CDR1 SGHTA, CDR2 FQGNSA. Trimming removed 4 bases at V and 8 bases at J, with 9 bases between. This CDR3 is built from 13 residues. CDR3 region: CASSSPTDSPLHF. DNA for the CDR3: TGTGCCAGCAGCTCCCCGACAGATTCACCCCTCCACTTT.

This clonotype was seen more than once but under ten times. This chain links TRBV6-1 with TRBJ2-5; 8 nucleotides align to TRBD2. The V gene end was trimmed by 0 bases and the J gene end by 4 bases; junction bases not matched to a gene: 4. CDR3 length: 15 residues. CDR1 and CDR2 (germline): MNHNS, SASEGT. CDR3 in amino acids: CASSEAHGGAETQYF. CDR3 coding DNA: TGTGCCAGCAGTGAAGCACACGGGGGGGCAGAGACCCAGTACTTC.

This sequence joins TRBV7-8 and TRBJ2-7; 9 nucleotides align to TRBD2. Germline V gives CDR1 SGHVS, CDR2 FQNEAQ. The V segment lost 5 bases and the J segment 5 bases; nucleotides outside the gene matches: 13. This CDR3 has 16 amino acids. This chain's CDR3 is CASSPLPMRGGHEQYF. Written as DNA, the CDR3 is TGTGCCAGCAGCCCGTTACCGATGCGGGGGGGGCACGAGCAGTACTTC. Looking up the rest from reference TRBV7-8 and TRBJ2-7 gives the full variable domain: GAGVSQSPRYKVAKRGQDVALRCDPISGHVSLFWYQQALGQGPEFLTYFQNEAQLDKSGLPSDRFFAERPEGSVSTLKIQRTQQEDSAVYLCASSPLPMRGGHEQYFGPGTRLTVT.

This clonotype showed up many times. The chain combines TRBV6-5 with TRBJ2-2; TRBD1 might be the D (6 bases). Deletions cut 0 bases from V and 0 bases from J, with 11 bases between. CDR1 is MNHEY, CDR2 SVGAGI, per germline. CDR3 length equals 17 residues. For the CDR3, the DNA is TGTGCCAGCAGTTACTCAGGGACAATAACGAACACCGGGGAGCTGTTTTTT. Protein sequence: CASSYSGTITNTGELFF.

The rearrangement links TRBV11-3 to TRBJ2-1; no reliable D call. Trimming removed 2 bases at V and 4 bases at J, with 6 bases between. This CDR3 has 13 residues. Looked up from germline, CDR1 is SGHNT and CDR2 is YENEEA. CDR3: CASSLIGYNEQFF. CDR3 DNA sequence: TGTGCCAGCAGCTTAATAGGGTACAATGAGCAGTTCTTC.

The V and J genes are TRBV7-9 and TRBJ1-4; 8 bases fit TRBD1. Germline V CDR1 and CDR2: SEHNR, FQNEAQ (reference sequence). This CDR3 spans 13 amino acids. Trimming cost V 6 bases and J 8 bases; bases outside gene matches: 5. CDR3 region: CASSPGQAEKLFF. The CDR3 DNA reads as TGTGCCAGCAGTCCGGGACAGGCGGAAAAACTGTTTTTT.

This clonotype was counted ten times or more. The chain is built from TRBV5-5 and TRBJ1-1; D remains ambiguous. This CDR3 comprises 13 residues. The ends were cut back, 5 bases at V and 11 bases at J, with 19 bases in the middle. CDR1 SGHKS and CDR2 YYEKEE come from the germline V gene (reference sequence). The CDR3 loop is CASSPLLDGAAFF. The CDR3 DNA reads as TGTGCCAGCAGTCCCCTCCTGGACGGTGCGGCTTTCTTT.